This entry features one T cell receptor (beta chain) sequence. Its antigen is not known. This sample is part of a study of OX40 agonist ivuxolimab in advanced cancers. Study as a whole: Partial responses occurred in Three dose-escalation patients, one with hepatocellular carcinoma and two with cutaneous melanoma. Study observations and caveats: Also showing low normalized T-cell clonal expansion were some of the nonresponders.

The assay was immunoSEQ multiplex PCR, and TCRdb's table has in-frame clones only and misses some. The repertoire includes fewer than 80,000 clones, 86% of them detected once, and under 0.75% sits in the top ten. CDR1 is KGHSH and CDR2 is LQKENI in the germline V gene. There are 16 residues in the CDR3. The V gene lost 0 bases and the J gene lost 5 bases, with 15 bases spanning the gap. This receptor was identified in an adult with an advanced solid tumor such as melanoma, head and neck, liver or kidney cancer. The sequencing here drew on CD4+ or CD8+ T cells sorted from blood, taken in a trial of the OX40 agonist ivuxolimab. The chain joins TRBV18 to TRBJ2-3, with a weak D call TRBD2 (5 bases). CDR3 sequence reads: CASSPPQRPTGDTQYF. The CDR3 DNA sequence: TGTGCCAGCTCACCACCCCAGCGGCCCACCGGAGATACGCAGTATTTT.